The 26 T cell receptor beta chains presented below share a single source sample, sequenced in a study of shared clonotypes between healthy human individuals. Positively selected for CCR7, the CD45RO-negative cells used as naive CD8 cells excluded terminally differentiated effector memory CD45RA+ cells. The method was immunoSEQ multiplex PCR; TCRdb's version includes in-frame clones alone and lacks a portion of them. The table has about 580,000 clones, roughly 98% seen once. The material sequenced was naive CD8+ T cells sorted from blood. These receptors were obtained from a man aged 25 to 40 in good health.

This clone was counted once. V and J are TRBV29-1 and TRBJ2-1; D assignment may be TRBD1 or TRBD2 (5 bases each). The CDR3 runs 13 residues. V lost 6 bases and J lost 3, with 12 bases in between. Germline V lookup: CDR1 SQVTM, CDR2 ANQGSEA. The CDR3 nucleotides read TGCAGCGTGAGCAGGGAGAACTACAATGAGCAGTTCTTC. This gives the protein CSVSRENYNEQFF.

The chain combines TRBV15 with TRBJ1-5; D is undetermined. This CDR3 spans 14 amino acids. V lost 0 bases, J lost 3 bases, and 6 bases lay in between. CDR1 and CDR2 (germline): LNHNV, YYDKDF (reference sequence). CDR3 DNA: TGTGCCACCAGCAGAGATCCAGTCAATCAGCCCCAGCATTTT. It is translated as CATSRDPVNQPQHF.

The chain recombines TRBV10-3 with TRBJ1-5; possible D gene TRBD1, 5 bases. In germline, CDR1 is ENHRY, CDR2 SYGVKD. Trimming pared 8 bases from V and 7 bases from J, leaving 15 bases between. The length of the CDR3 is 13 residues. The CDR3 here is CAIGHREQQPQHF. Written as DNA, the CDR3 is TGTGCCATCGGACATAGGGAACAGCAGCCCCAGCATTTT.

CDR3 in DNA: TGTGCCAGCAGCCCAAGAGGGCTAGCGTTGGGGGGCGAGGAGACCCAGTACTTC. Translation gives CASSPRGLALGGEETQYF. This chain links TRBV7-6 with TRBJ2-5, with D possibly being TRBD1 or TRBD2 (6 bases each). The CDR3 extends over 18 amino acids. Germline V CDR1 and CDR2: SGHVS, FNYEAQ. Trimming shortened V by 5 bases and J by 5 bases, and 27 bases separated the two germline ends.

This clone was recorded only once. The J gene is TRBJ2-7, the V gene TRBV14, with no clear D. This CDR3 spans 13 amino acids. Looked up from germline, CDR1 is SGHDN and CDR2 is FVKESK. V lost 6 bases and J 1 base, leaving 10 bases between the germline ends. The CDR3: CASRGSGSYEQYF. The CDR3 DNA is TGTGCCAGCAGAGGGTCGGGTTCCTACGAGCAGTACTTC.

Notes on this clone: This CDR3 is also generated by other DNA sequences in the sample. The chain is built from TRBV5-1 and TRBJ2-7; the D gene is possibly TRBD1 (6 bases). The CDR3 totals 13 residues. Trimming stripped 0 bases from V and 3 bases from J, with 7 bases between. CDR1 SGHRS and CDR2 YFSETQ come from the germline V gene. For the CDR3, the DNA is TGCGCCAGCAGCTTGGGACAGGTCTACGAGCAGTACTTC. It yields the protein CASSLGQVYEQYF.

This chain uses TRBV5-5 with TRBJ1-5; 7 bases fit TRBD1. With 1 base clipped from V and 4 bases from J, the junction kept 14 bases outside the gene matches. The germline V gene has CDR1 SGHKS and CDR2 YYEKEE (reference sequence). The CDR3 totals 18 residues. As DNA, the CDR3 is TGTGCCAGCAGCTTGCGCCCCGCGTCACTGGACAGGAATCAGCCCCAGCATTTT. Translating it yields CASSLRPASLDRNQPQHF.

V usage is TRBV11-2 and J usage is TRBJ1-2; unclear D gene. Looked up from germline, CDR1 is SGHAT and CDR2 is FQNNGV. Trimming pared 3 bases from V and 3 bases from J, leaving 8 bases between. The CDR3 spans 13 residues. The CDR3 sequence: CASSFIPHYGYTF. CDR3 nucleotide sequence: TGTGCCAGCAGCTTTATTCCTCACTATGGCTACACCTTC.

V and J are TRBV29-1 and TRBJ2-2, with 7 bases identical to TRBD1. Losses at the gene ends were 5 bases for V and 1 base for J; bases not matched to a gene: 7. In germline, CDR1 is SQVTM, CDR2 ANQGSEA. The CDR3 loop spans 15 amino acids. CDR3 residues: CSVTRQGWNTGELFF. The DNA for the CDR3 is TGCAGCGTTACCAGACAGGGCTGGAACACCGGGGAGCTGTTTTTT.

This clone was observed a single time. V gene TRBV28 combines with J gene TRBJ1-5, with 7 bases identical to TRBD1. CDR3 length: 16 amino acids. Germline V gene data show CDR1 as MDHEN and CDR2 as SYDVKM. Trimming cost V 3 bases and J 2 bases; bases outside gene matches: 7. Here the CDR3 DNA reads TGTGCCAGCAGTTTGAATGCAGGGGGTGGCAATCAGCCCCAGCATTTT. It translates to CASSLNAGGGNQPQHF. Full variable domain (outside the CDR3, taken from reference TRBV28 and TRBJ1-5): DVKVTQSSRYLVKRTGEKVFLECVQDMDHENMFWYRQDPGLGLRLIYFSYDVKMKEKGDIPEGYSVSREKKERFSLILESASTNQTSMYLCASSLNAGGGNQPQHFGDGTRLSIL.

A single count supports this clone. The gene calls are TRBV5-1 and TRBJ2-2; D possibly corresponds to TRBD2 (6 bases). The CDR3 has 16 amino acids. The germline CDR1 and CDR2 sequences are SGHRS and YFSETQ. Deletions cut 1 base from V and 2 bases from J, with 12 bases between. The CDR3 spells CASSLSGGINTGELFF. The CDR3 nucleotides read TGCGCCAGCAGCTTGTCGGGCGGGATTAACACCGGGGAGCTGTTTTTT.

The chain joins TRBV7-8 to TRBJ2-3; the match to TRBD2 covers 10 bases. This CDR3 contains 15 residues. The germline CDR1 and CDR2 sequences are SGHVS and FQNEAQ. The V segment lost 2 bases and the J segment 4 bases; nucleotides outside the gene matches: 3. The CDR3 loop reads CASSLIAGGSDTQYF. In DNA, the CDR3 is TGTGCCAGCAGCTTAATAGCGGGAGGTTCAGATACGCAGTATTTT.

V is TRBV16 and J is TRBJ1-2; D gene uncertain. This CDR3 is built from 15 residues. Trimming removed 0 bases from V and 2 bases from J, with 10 bases in between. Per the germline V gene, CDR1 is KGHSY and CDR2 is FQNENV. CDR3 in amino acids: CASSQSLGGNYGYTF. The CDR3 DNA reads as TGTGCCAGCAGCCAATCGCTAGGAGGGAACTATGGCTACACCTTC.

The table lists this clone with a count of one. The CDR3 bases are TGTGCCAGCTCCCGTGGGACAGAAAATCAGCCCCAGCATTTT. Translated: CASSRGTENQPQHF. The chain combines TRBV18 with TRBJ1-5, with 7 bases matching TRBD1. CDR1 is KGHSH and CDR2 is LQKENI in the germline V gene. The CDR3 length is 14 residues. J gave up 4 bases and V 6 bases, and 6 bases lay outside the gene matches.

V and J are TRBV7-9 and TRBJ2-7, with TRBD2 matching over 7 bases. The junction had 15 bases not matched to a gene; V was cut back by 5 bases and J by 5 bases. Germline V CDR1 and CDR2: SEHNR, FQNEAQ (reference sequence). This CDR3 has 16 amino acids. The CDR3 protein is CASSRRSSGPIHEQYF. In nucleotides, the CDR3 is TGTGCCAGCAGCCGACGTTCTAGCGGACCCATCCACGAGCAGTACTTC.

The chain is built from TRBV5-1 and TRBJ2-3; TRBD1 matches at 11 bases. CDR3 size: 16 residues. V lost 1 base to trimming and J lost 3 bases; unmatched junction nucleotides: 4. Germline V gene sequence: CDR1 SGHRS, CDR2 YFSETQ. The CDR3 sequence is CASSLRDRGMTDTQYF. CDR3 bases: TGCGCCAGCAGCTTGAGGGACAGGGGGATGACAGATACGCAGTATTTT. Looking up the rest from reference TRBV5-1 and TRBJ2-3 gives the full variable domain: KAGVTQTPRYLIKTRGQQVTLSCSPISGHRSVSWYQQTPGQGLQFLFEYFSETQRNKGNFPGRFSGRQFSNSRSEMNVSTLELGDSALYLCASSLRDRGMTDTQYFGPGTRLTVL.

This clone has just one count. This chain uses TRBV9 with TRBJ2-5, with TRBD2 matching over 13 bases. Germline V gene data show CDR1 as SGDLS and CDR2 as YYNGEE. V was pared by 4 bases and J by 4 bases, with 4 bases of the junction left unmatched. The length of the CDR3 is 15 residues. This CDR3 is CASSRLAGGGETQYF. The CDR3 DNA reads as TGTGCCAGCAGCAGACTAGCGGGAGGCGGAGAGACCCAGTACTTC.

The rearrangement uses TRBV7-7 and TRBJ2-2; D is unclear. Germline V gene data show CDR1 as SSHAT and CDR2 as FNYEAQ (reference sequence). The CDR3 is 13 residues long. CDR3 in amino acids: CASQGPNTGELFF. CDR3 DNA: TGTGCTAGCCAAGGACCAAACACCGGGGAGCTGTTTTTT.

The V gene is TRBV7-9, the J gene TRBJ2-7; the D call may be TRBD1 or TRBD2 (5 bases each). This CDR3 region has 14 residues. Germline assignment: CDR1 SEHNR and CDR2 FQNEAQ (reference sequence). V lost 4 bases, J lost 3 bases, and 13 bases lay in between. CDR3 DNA sequence: TGTGCCAGCAGCTCTCGGGGCGACTTCTACGAGCAGTACTTC. Translation: CASSSRGDFYEQYF.

This clone was recorded once. V usage is TRBV14 and J usage is TRBJ1-4, with 9 positions matching TRBD1. This CDR3 contains 13 residues. V shed 2 bases and J 13 bases; nucleotides not matched to a gene: 5. Germline V gene data show CDR1 as SGHDN and CDR2 as FVKESK. Written as DNA, the CDR3 is TGTGCCAGCAGCCAACAGGGACAGGGAGGACTGTTTTTT. Amino acid sequence: CASSQQGQGGLFF.

V is TRBV6-4 and J is TRBJ1-2; D ambiguous. The V gene's germline CDR1 is MRHNA and CDR2 SNTAGT. With 0 bases removed from V and 8 bases from J, the gap between germline ends came to 4 bases. The length of the CDR3 is 11 residues. CDR3 protein: CASSDSGGYTF. CDR3 in DNA: TGTGCCAGCAGTGACTCTGGAGGCTACACCTTC.

The chain couples TRBV9 to TRBJ2-5, with TRBD2 matching over 8 bases. Germline CDR1 and CDR2: SGDLS and YYNGEE. This CDR3 comprises 15 residues. V trimming: 2 bases; J trimming: 4 bases; junction bases outside the gene matches: 7. The CDR3 DNA is TGTGCCAGCAGCGTCCGAAGCGGGAGCAGAGAGACCCAGTACTTC. Translating it yields CASSVRSGSRETQYF.

The gene calls are TRBV19 and TRBJ2-2; the D is unclear. The CDR3 totals 13 residues. Germline lookup yields CDR1 LNHDA and CDR2 SQIVND (reference sequence). Between the trimmed V and J ends, which lost 5 bases and 6 bases, there was a span of 10 bases. The CDR3 DNA follows: TGTGCCAGTAGTCCACCCTCTTCCGGGGAGCTGTTTTTT. This encodes CASSPPSSGELFF.

The chain employs TRBV4-3 and TRBJ2-7, with D hard to call. This CDR3 spans 15 amino acids. Trimming cost V 1 base and J 5 bases, with 15 bases left between them. In germline, CDR1 is LGHNA, CDR2 YSLEER. The CDR3, as DNA: TGCGCCAGCAGCCAAGCGGCGTCGGACGGAAACGAGCAGTACTTC. Translated, it gives CASSQAASDGNEQYF.

CDR3 bases: TGTGCCAGCAGCTTAACCAGGGAAAACACCCCAGTAAACACCATATATTTT. This translates into CASSLTRENTPVNTIYF. The gene calls are TRBV13 and TRBJ1-3; maybe TRBD1 (5 bases). The CDR3 has 17 residues. CDR1 is PRHDT, CDR2 FYEKMQ, per germline (reference sequence). The V end was cut by 2 bases, the J end by 6 bases, with 20 bases between.

The chain is built from TRBV5-1 and TRBJ2-7, with 9 bases lining up with TRBD1. Trimming took 0 bases from V and 0 from J; bases not matched to a gene: 4. The CDR3 extends over 16 amino acids. Germline CDR1 SGHRS, CDR2 YFSETQ. The CDR3 DNA reads as TGCGCCAGCAGCTTGGAGGGACAGGGTTACTCCTACGAGCAGTACTTC. Amino acids: CASSLEGQGYSYEQYF.